This TCR beta chain was sequenced for a study of early T cells in non-severe SARS-CoV-2 infection. This CDR3 comprises 14 residues. Germline assignment: CDR1 SGHTA and CDR2 FQGTGA. V was clipped by 1 base and J by 10 bases, with 11 bases between them. Attachment of unique molecular identifiers was made to individual cDNA molecules. In TCRdb, the 5' RACE reads were re-called with MiXCR into one record per CDR3 protein. The sample yields some 82,000 distinct CDR3 sequences, 12% seen once. The clonotype originates from an adult who was a healthcare worker with PCR-confirmed SARS-CoV-2 infection or an uninfected control (not recorded which). Source material: whole blood. The rearrangement links TRBV7-3 to TRBJ1-6; no clear D gene. CDR3 sequence reads: CASSLIEVGSPLHF. The CDR3 coding sequence is TGTGCCAGCAGCTTAATAGAAGTAGGATCACCCCTCCACTTT.